This TCR beta chain was retrieved from a study of blood T cell repertoires in COVID-19. The overall study: Acute-phase and convalescent COVID-19 samples originated in the United States, Italy and Spain. From T cells, B-cell-depleted T cells, or PBMCs came the material, which was cDNA or gDNA.

Repertoires were generated with immunoSEQ multiplex PCR, while TCRdb's copy carries only in-frame clones and drops some. Of roughly 180,000 clones in the sample, roughly 80% are singletons; the top ten hold roughly an eighth. Germline values: CDR1 LGHNA, CDR2 YNFKEQ. V shed 0 bases and J shed 4 bases, with 15 bases lying between them. The CDR3 is 17 amino acids. Membership in each cohort depended on participant-reported clinical history. No more than 2 weeks before study entry, exposed participants had met a case of COVID-19. V gene TRBV4-2 combines with J gene TRBJ2-2; a weak D match, TRBD2 (6 bases). The clonotype comes from a man between 60 and 75 years old who had been exposed to COVID-19. Material for sequencing was PBMCs or T cells enriched from blood (not recorded which). In nucleotides, the CDR3 is TGTGCCAGCAGCCAAGAAGGCGGACTAAGGGGCACCGGGGAGCTGTTTTTT. This encodes CASSQEGGLRGTGELFF.